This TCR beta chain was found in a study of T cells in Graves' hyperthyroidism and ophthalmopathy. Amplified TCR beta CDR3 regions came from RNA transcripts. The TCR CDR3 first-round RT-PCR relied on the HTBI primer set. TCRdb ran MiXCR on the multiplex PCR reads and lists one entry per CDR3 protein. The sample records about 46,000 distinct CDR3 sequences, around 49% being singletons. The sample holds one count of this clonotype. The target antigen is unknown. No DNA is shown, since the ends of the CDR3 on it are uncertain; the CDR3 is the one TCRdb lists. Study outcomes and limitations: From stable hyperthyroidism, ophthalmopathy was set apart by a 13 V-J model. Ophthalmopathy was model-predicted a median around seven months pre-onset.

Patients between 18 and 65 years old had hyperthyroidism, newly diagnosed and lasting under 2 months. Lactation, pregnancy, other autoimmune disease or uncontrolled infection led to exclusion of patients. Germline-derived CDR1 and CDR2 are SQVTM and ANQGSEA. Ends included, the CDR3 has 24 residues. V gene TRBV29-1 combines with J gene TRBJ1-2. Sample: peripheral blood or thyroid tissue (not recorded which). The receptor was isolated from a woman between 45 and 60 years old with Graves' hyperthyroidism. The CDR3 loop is CSVEGRDSALYFCASSNRQYSYTF.